This TCR beta chain was recovered during a study of T cells in Graves' hyperthyroidism and ophthalmopathy. Losses at the gene ends were 0 bases for V and 3 bases for J; bases not matched to a gene: 21. The germline V gene encodes CDR1 SGDLS and CDR2 YYNGEE. CDR3 size: 21 residues. RNA transcripts yielded amplified TCR beta CDR3 regions. First-round RT-PCR targeting the TCR CDR3 was performed with the HTBI primer set. Using its own MiXCR run on the multiplex PCR reads, TCRdb lists one record per CDR3 protein. The profile shows about 200,000 distinct CDR3 sequences, about 15% of them singletons. As regards this clonotype: Its antigen is still unknown.

Lactation, pregnancy, other autoimmune disease or uncontrolled infection led to exclusion of patients. Using around 10 ml of fresh peripheral blood, PBMCs were prepared. The study's findings and limits: Appearing also in blood were most of the thyroid clonotypes expanded above 0.001.

The specimen sequenced was blood. The V gene is TRBV9, the J gene TRBJ2-7; 10 nucleotides line up with TRBD2. The sequence derives from a woman between 45 and 65 years old with Graves' hyperthyroidism. The CDR3 nucleotides read TGTGCCAGCAGCGTAGACGGGGCTAGCGGGAGAGGAGGAGGACCTTTCTACGAGCAGTACTTC. Its protein product is CASSVDGASGRGGGPFYEQYF.